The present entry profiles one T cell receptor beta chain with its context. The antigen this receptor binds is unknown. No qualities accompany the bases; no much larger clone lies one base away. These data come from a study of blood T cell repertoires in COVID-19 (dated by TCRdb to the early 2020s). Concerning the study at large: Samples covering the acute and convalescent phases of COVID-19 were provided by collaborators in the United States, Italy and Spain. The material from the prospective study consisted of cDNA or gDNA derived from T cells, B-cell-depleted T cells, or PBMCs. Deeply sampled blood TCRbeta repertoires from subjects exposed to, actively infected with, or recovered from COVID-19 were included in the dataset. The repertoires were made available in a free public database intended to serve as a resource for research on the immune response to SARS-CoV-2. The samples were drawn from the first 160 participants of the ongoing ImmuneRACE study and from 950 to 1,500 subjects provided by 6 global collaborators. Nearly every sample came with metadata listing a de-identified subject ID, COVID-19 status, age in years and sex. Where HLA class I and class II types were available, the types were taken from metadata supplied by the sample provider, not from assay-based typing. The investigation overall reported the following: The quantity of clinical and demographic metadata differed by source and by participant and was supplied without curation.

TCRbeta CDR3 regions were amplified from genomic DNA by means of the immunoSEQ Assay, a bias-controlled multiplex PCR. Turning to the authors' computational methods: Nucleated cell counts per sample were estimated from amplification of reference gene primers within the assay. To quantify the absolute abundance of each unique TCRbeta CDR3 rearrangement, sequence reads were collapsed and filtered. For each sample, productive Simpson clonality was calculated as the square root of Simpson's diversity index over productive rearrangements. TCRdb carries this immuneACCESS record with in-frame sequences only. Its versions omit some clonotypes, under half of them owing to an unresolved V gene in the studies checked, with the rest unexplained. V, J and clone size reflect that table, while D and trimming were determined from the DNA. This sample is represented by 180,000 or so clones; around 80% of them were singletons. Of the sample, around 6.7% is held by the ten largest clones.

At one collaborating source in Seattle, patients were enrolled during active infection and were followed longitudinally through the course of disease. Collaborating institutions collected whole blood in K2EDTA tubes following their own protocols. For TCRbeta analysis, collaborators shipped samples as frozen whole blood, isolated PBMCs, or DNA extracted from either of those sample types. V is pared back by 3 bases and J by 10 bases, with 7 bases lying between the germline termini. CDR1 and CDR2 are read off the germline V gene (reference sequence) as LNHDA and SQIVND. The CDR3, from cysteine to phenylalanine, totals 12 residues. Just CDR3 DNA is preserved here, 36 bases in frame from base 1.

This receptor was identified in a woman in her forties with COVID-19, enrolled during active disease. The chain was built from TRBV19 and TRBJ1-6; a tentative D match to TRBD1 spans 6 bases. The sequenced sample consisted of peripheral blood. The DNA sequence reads TGTGCCAGTAGTATCAGGGGCTCACCCCTCCACTTT. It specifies CASSIRGSPLHF. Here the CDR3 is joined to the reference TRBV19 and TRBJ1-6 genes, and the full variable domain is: DGGITQSPKYLFRKEGQNVTLSCEQNLNHDAMYWYRQDPGQGLRLIYYSQIVNDFQKGDIAEGYSVSREKKESFPLTVTSAQKNPTAFYLCASSIRGSPLHFGNGTRLTVT.